One and the same sample provided the 3 T cell receptor beta chains below, sequenced in a study of OX40 agonist ivuxolimab in advanced cancers. The assay was immunoSEQ multiplex PCR, and TCRdb's table has in-frame clones only and misses some. The sample has about 72,000 clones, just over 90% seen once. The source was CD4+ or CD8+ T cells sorted from blood, collected in a trial of the OX40 agonist ivuxolimab. The origin of the receptors is an adult with an advanced solid tumor such as melanoma, head and neck, liver or kidney cancer.

The chain recombines TRBV6-1 with TRBJ2-1; D is unclear. In germline, CDR1 is MNHNS, CDR2 SASEGT. Trimming took off 8 bases at V and 10 bases at J, with 12 bases between the two ends. The CDR3 loop spans 11 amino acids. The CDR3 spells CASQFKEEQFF. The CDR3 DNA is TGTGCCAGCCAGTTCAAAGAAGAGCAGTTCTTC.

CDR3 in amino acids: CASSPGTSGRYAYEQYF. The CDR3 DNA reads as TGTGCCAGCAGCCCCGGGACTAGCGGGAGATACGCCTACGAGCAGTACTTC. The chain couples TRBV7-8 to TRBJ2-7; 14 positions match TRBD2. This CDR3 contains 17 residues. V was clipped by 5 bases and J by 2 bases; unmatched bases: 8. Germline V lookup: CDR1 SGHVS, CDR2 FQNEAQ.

The chain employs TRBV28 and TRBJ2-1, with 14 bases matching TRBD2. CDR3 length: 21 residues. V trimming: 7 bases; J trimming: 3 bases; junction bases outside the gene matches: 20. Germline V gene data show CDR1 as MDHEN and CDR2 as SYDVKM. CDR3 sequence reads: CASTPRFGTSGSGGFYNEQFF. CDR3 sequence (DNA): TGTGCCAGCACTCCCCGCTTTGGGACTAGCGGGAGCGGAGGGTTCTACAATGAGCAGTTCTTC.